The present TCR beta chain was sequenced within a study of blood T cell repertoires in COVID-19. CDR1 and CDR2 from the germline V gene are SEHNR and FQNEAQ (reference sequence). This CDR3 has 14 residues. V dropped 4 bases and J dropped 8 bases, with 17 bases sitting between them. Living in 24 US areas, the participants were between roughly 18 and 95 years of age. Assignments of participants to cohorts depended upon their own reported clinical history. Cohort 3 recovery required two negative PCRs, clearance, or symptom resolution. The repertoire was sequenced with immunoSEQ multiplex PCR; TCRdb's copy has only in-frame clones and lacks some. The sample holds about 320,000 clones; 80% to 90% are singletons and the top ten take about 9.8%.

This sequence originates from a woman between 18 and 29 years old who had recovered from COVID-19. The V and J genes are TRBV7-9 and TRBJ1-2; perhaps TRBD1 as D (6 bases). What was sequenced was PBMCs or T cells enriched from blood (not recorded which). DNA for the CDR3: TGTGCCAGCAGCTCAAGGGGACAACTGAGGGGCTACACCTTC. This translates into CASSSRGQLRGYTF. Filled out from reference TRBV7-9 and TRBJ1-2, the complete variable domain reads DTGVSQNPRHKITKRGQNVTFRCDPISEHNRLYWYRQTLGQGPEFLTYFQNEAQLEKSRLLSDRFSAERPKGSFSTLEIQRTEQGDSAMYLCASSSRGQLRGYTFGSGTRLTVV.